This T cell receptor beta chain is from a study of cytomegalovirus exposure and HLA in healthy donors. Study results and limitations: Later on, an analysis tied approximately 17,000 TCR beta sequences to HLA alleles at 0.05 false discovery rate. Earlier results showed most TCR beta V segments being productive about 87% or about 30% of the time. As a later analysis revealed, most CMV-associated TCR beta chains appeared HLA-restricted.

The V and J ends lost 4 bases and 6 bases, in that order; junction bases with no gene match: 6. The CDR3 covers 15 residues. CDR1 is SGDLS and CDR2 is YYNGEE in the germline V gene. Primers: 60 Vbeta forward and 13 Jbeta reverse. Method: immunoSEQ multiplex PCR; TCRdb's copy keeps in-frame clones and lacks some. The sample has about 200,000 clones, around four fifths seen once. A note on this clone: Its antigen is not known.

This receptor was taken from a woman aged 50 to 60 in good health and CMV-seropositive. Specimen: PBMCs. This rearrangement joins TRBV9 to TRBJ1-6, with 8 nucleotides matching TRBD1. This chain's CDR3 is CASSPGTGSNSPLHF. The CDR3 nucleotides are TGTGCCAGCAGCCCTGGGACAGGCTCTAATTCACCCCTCCACTTT.